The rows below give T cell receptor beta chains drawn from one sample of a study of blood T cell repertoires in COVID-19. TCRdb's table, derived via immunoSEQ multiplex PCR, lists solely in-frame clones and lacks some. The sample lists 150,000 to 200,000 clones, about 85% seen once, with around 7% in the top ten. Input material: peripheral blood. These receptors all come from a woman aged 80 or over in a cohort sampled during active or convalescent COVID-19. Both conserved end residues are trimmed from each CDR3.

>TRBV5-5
ASSPGQANQPQH
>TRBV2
ASSRGGGMNTEAF
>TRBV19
ASSTQGVFYGYT
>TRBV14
ASSQRRAGELF
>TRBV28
ASSFPLGRGPYEQY
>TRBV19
ASSRLAGGPNEQF
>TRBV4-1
ASSQTIAPDTQY
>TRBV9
ASSPEVGTGRSYEQY
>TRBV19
ASSMLTGGAGNTGELF
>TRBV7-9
ASSLMGADTGELF
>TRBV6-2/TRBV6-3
ASSTGQITDTQY
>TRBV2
ASSGVFSTAEAF
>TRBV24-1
ATSDFGQGNTGELF
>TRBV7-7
ASSSGWPGQETQY
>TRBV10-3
AINPGTNTGELF
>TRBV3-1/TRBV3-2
ASSRGVHQPQH
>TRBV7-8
ASSLAWTGRLIPGELF
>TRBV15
ATSTGLNNYEQY
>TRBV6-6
ASSPSRGVGVVGVSPLH
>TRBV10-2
ASSELRSGNTIY
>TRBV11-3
ASNSWSGGESYEQY
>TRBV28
ASSLAGGSEQY
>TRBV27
ASSLRSGFATEAF
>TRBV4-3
ASSQAGTRTEQF
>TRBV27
ASSRQGIGQPQH
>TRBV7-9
ASSPRPTGNYGYT
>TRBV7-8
ASSLALSSSGNTIY
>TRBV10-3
AISEGGGFEKLF
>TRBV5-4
ASSLRQAAKTYEQY
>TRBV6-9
ASSWPPRQEENTEAF
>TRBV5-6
ASSRGQGAPPDTQY
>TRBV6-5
ASMRQLLYQETQY
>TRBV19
ASSASYDRGEQF
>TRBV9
ASSTAGQAYFNQPQH
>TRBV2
ASSPQRLAEETQY
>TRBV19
ASSIQGGKITEAF
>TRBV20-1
SASIGGRAYNEQF